This TCR beta chain was captured by sequencing in a study of blood T cell repertoires in COVID-19. Study context: The cDNA or gDNA used as material had been derived from T cells, B-cell-depleted T cells, or PBMCs.

In the original workflow: By means of reference gene primer amplification, nucleated cell counts were estimated. Clones were read by immunoSEQ multiplex PCR, and TCRdb kept only the in-frame ones, dropping some. The D gene and trimming were derived from the DNA, and the V and J assignments and clone size from that table. The sample lists over 100,000 clones; approximately 86% were seen once. Seattle researchers signed up patients amid active infection and tracked them longitudinally. Trimming removed 0 bases from V and 2 bases from J; junction bases left unmatched: 14. Germline loops: CDR1 SGHRS, CDR2 YFSETQ. The CDR3 is 19 amino acids.

The J gene is TRBJ2-5, the V gene TRBV5-1; 9 nucleotides match TRBD2. The sample taken for sequencing was peripheral blood. This clonotype was sampled from a woman in her 70s with COVID-19, enrolled during active disease. For the CDR3, the DNA is TGCGCCAGCAGCTTGGCCGGGTGGAGCGGGGGGTCTACTCAAGAGACCCAGTACTTC. It yields the protein CASSLAGWSGGSTQETQYF.